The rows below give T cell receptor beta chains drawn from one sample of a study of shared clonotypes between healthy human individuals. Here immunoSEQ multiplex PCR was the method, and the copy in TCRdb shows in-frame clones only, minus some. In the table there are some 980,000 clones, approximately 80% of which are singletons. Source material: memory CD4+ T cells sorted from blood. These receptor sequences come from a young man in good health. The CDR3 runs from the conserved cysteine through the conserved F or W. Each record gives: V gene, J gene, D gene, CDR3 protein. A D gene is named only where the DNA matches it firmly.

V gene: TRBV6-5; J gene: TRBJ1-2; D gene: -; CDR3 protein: CASRTTGSYTF
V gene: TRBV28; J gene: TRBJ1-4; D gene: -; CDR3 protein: CASSFRTAATNEKLFF
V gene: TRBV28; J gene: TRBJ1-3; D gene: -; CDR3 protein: CASSRGPGNTIYF
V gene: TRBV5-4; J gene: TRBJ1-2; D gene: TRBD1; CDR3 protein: CASSLGQGEIYGYTF
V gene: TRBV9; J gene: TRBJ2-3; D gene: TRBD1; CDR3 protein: CASSVGDRFGDTQYF
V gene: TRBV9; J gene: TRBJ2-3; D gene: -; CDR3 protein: CASSGRNQADTQYF
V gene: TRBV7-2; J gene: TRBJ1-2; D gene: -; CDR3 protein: CASSLIAGIGYGYTF
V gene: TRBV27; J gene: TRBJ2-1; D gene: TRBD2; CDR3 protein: CASSLYSGRAYEQFF
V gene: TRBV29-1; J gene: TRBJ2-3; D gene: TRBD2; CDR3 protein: CSVGLAGGGTQYF
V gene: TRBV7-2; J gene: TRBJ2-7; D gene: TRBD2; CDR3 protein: CASSLVAGGPYEQYF
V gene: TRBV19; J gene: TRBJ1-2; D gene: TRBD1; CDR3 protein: CASSIGQGFGYTF
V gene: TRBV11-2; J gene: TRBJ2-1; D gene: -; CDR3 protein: CASSLVSFNEQFF
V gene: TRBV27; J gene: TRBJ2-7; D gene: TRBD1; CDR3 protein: CASSLPGQGVGEQYF
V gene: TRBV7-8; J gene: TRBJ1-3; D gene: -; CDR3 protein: CASSLAGGTGNTIYF
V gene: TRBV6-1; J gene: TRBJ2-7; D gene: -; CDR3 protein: CASNLRQYEQYF
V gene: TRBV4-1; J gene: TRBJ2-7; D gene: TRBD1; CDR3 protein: CASSQSQGAYEQYF
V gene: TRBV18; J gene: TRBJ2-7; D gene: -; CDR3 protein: CASSPMGDHEQYF
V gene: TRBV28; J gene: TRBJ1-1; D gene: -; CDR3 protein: CASETLDTEAFF
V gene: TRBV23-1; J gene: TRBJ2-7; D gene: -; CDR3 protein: CASSPGHPARNEQYF
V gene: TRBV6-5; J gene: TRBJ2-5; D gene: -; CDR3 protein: CASSTDQGRETQYF
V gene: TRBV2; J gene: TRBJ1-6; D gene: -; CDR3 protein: CASRTRGSPLHF
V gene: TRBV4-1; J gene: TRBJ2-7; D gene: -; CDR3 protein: CASSQEAGTDYEQYF
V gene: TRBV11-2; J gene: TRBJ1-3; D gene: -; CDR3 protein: CASSFKEGSGNTIYF
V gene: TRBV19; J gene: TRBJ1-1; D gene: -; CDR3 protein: CASSISAVNTEAFF
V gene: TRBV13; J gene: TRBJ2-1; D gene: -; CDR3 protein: CASSSGTWSEQFF
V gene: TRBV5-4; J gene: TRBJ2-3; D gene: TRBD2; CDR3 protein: CASRVGSGGSTDTQYF
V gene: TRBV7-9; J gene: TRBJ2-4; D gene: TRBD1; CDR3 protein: CASSQDRVPSGIAKNIQYF
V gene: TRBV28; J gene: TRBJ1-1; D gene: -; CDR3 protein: CASSLGRGWTEAFF
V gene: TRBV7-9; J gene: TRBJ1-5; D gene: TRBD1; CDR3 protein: CASSLGTGDNQPQHF
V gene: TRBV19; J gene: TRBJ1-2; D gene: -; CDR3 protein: CASLNRASYGYTF
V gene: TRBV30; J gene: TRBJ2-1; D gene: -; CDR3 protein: CAWSVILGEQFF
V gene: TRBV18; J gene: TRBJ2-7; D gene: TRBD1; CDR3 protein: CASFSETGSSYEQYF
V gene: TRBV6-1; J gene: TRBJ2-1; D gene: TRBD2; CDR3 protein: CASSVLAGGVNEQFF
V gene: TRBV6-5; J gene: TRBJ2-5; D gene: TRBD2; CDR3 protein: CASRVLAGGRETQYF
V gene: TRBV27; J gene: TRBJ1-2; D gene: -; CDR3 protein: CALGETTNYGYTF
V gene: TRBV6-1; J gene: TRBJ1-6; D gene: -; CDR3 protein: CASSESAGRGSSYNSPLHF
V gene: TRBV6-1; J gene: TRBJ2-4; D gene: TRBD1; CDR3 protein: CASSGQGIFGNIQYF
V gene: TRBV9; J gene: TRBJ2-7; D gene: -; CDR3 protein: CASSPGLLYYEQYF
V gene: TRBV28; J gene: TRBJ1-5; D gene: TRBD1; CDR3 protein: CASSSDRGQPQHF
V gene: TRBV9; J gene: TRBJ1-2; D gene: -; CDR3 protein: CASSIPQESYTF
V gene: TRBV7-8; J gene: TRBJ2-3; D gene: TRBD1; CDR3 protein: CASSPGTGWGSTDTQYF
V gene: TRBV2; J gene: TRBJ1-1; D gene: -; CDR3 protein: CASSEDSLMNTEAFF
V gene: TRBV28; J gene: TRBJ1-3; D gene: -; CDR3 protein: CASSFRGARGNTIYF
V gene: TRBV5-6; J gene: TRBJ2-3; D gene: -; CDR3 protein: CASSLSGGTDTQYF
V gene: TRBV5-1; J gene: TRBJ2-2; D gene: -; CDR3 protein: CASSLGQNTGELFF
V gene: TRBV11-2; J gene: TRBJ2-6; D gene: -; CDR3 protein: CASSLDPSVSGANVLTF
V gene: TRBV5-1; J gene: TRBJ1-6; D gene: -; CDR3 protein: CASSLGQASGNSPLHF
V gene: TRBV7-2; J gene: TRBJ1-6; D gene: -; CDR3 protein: CASSAPPQGNSPLHF
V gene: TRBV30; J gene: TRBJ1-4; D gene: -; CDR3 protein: CAWSVSPELFF
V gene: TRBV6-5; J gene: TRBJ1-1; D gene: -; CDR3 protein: CASSRTRSTEAFF
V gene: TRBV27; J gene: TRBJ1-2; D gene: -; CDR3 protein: CASSLTGLRGYTF
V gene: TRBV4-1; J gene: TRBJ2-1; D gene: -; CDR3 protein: CASSQELPGEQFF
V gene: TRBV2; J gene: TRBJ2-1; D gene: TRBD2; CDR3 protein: CASRTSGAYNEQFF
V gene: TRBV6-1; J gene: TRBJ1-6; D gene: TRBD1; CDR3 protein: CASIPTGANSPLHF
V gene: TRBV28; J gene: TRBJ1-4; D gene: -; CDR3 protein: CASSPPMGEKLFF
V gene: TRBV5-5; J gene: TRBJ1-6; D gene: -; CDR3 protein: CASSLNNAGINSPLHF
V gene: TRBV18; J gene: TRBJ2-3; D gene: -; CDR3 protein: CASSPVAQTTDTQYF
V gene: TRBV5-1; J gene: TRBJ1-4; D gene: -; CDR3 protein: CASSPRTATNEKLFF
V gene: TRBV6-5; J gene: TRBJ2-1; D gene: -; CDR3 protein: CASSYDGLASRNEQFF